The 18 T cell receptor beta chains given below trace back to one sample, sequenced in a study of blood T cells in healthy people across ages. Then a second PCR, running roughly 7 to 11 cycles, was carried out with a sample-barcoded 5' primer and a J-beta primer mix. TCRdb passed the 5' RACE reads through MiXCR, listing each CDR3 protein once. The sample records roughly 500,000 distinct CDR3 sequences, under 30% being singletons. The data also belong to a second study, concerning T cells of mothers and their children.

Specimen: blood. The source of these receptors is a boy aged 5-17 years in good health.

This clonotype was detected a few times. The CDR3 bases are TGTGCCAGCAGCCAAGTGGAAGGGCTACCACGGACTGAAGCTTTCTTT. Its translation: CASSQVEGLPRTEAFF. The rearrangement uses TRBV3-1 and TRBJ1-1; D remains ambiguous. The ends were cut back, 1 base at V and 5 bases at J, with 17 bases in the middle. CDR1 and CDR2 from the germline V gene are LGHDT and YNNKEL (reference sequence). The CDR3 runs to 16 residues. The whole variable domain, filled in from reference TRBV3-1 and TRBJ1-1, reads DTAVSQTPKYLVTQMGNDKSIKCEQNLGHDTMYWYKQDSKKFLKIMFSYNNKELIINETVPNRFSPKSPDKAHLNLHINSLELGDSAVYFCASSQVEGLPRTEAFFGQGTRLTVV.

V usage is TRBV19 and J usage is TRBJ2-1, with a possible D match to TRBD1 (6 bases). The CDR3 spans 16 residues. The V gene lost 1 base and the J gene lost 5 bases, with 15 bases spanning the gap. Germline CDR1 is LNHDA and CDR2 is SQIVND (reference sequence). CDR3 bases: TGTGCCAGTAGTATAGGGTTCGGACAGAAACACAATGAGCAGTTCTTC. Its protein is CASSIGFGQKHNEQFF.

This clonotype has just a few counts. The chain employs TRBV6-5 and TRBJ2-3; 8 positions match TRBD2. Germline loops: CDR1 MNHEY, CDR2 SVGAGI. The trim removed 0 bases at V and 4 bases at J, leaving 6 bases unmatched. The CDR3 covers 16 residues. CDR3 residues: CASSYSSSGVADTQYF. CDR3 sequence (DNA): TGTGCCAGCAGTTACTCGAGTAGCGGGGTCGCAGATACGCAGTATTTT.

This clonotype was observed a few times. This chain connects TRBV12-3 or TRBV12-4 to TRBJ2-7; D tentatively reads TRBD1 or TRBD2 (7 bases each). The CDR3 runs to 13 residues. With 5 bases removed from V and 7 bases from J, the gap between germline ends came to 15 bases. CDR3 in amino acids: CASSQAGGEEQYF. In DNA form, the CDR3 reads TGTGCCAGCAGTCAAGCAGGGGGGGAAGAGCAGTACTTC.

As concerns this clonotype: An end of the junction does not agree with germline; a read error may underlie this. The rearrangement uses TRBV5-6 and TRBJ2-7; TRBD2 matches at 7 bases. The CDR3 consists of 13 residues. Germline CDR1 reads SGHDT; CDR2 reads YYEEEE. The CDR3 region is CASSYTGDYVQYF. The CDR3 DNA is TGTGCCAGCAGTTATACCGGGGACTACGTGCAGTACTTC.

With regard to this clonotype: A single base separates this from a much larger clone, so it may be a read error. V gene TRBV4-3 combines with J gene TRBJ2-7, with D uncertain. V was clipped by 3 bases and J by 3 bases, with 9 bases between them. The CDR3 runs 13 residues. Germline V gene data show CDR1 as LGHNA and CDR2 as YSLEER. The CDR3 DNA reads TGCGCCAGCAGCCAGGATACGGACTACGAGCAGTACTTC. The encoded protein is CASSQDTDYEQYF.

The gene calls are TRBV20-1 and TRBJ2-5; D may be TRBD2 (6 bases). TRBJ2-7 explains the end of the DNA better; the J call may be wrong. CDR3 length: 13 residues. Germline CDR1 and CDR2: DFQATT and SNEGSKA (reference sequence). As DNA, the CDR3 is TGCAGTGCTATCGACGGGAGCGGATACGAGCAGTACTTC. It codes for CSAIDGSGYEQYF.

This clonotype has a handful of counts. This chain joins TRBV7-2 and TRBJ1-4; 8 bases match TRBD1. After removal of 5 bases from V and 5 bases from J, the junction contained 4 bases not matched to a gene. The germline gives CDR1 SGHTA, CDR2 FQGNSA. The CDR3 totals 14 residues. CDR3 DNA sequence: TGTGCCAGCAGCCCCCGGACAGGGAATGAAAAACTGTTTTTT. This encodes CASSPRTGNEKLFF.

This clonotype was picked up many times. The rearrangement links TRBV14 to TRBJ2-5; no clear D gene. V was pared by 2 bases and J by 1 base, with 11 bases between. This CDR3 has 15 amino acids. Germline V CDR1 and CDR2: SGHDN, FVKESK. This CDR3 is CASSQPTVLQETQYF. The DNA for the CDR3 is TGTGCCAGCAGCCAACCGACCGTTCTCCAAGAGACCCAGTACTTC.

A few counts support this clonotype. CDR3 residues: CATSRVGGRETQYF. DNA of the CDR3: TGTGCCACCAGCAGAGTCGGGGGACGAGAGACCCAGTACTTC. The rearrangement joins TRBV15 to TRBJ2-5, with D perhaps matching TRBD2 (6 bases). The CDR3 length is 14 residues. V gave up 1 base and J gave up 4 bases, with 10 bases separating them. Germline CDR1 LNHNV, CDR2 YYDKDF (reference sequence). The full variable domain, in which reference TRBV15 and TRBJ2-5 provide the parts outside the CDR3, is DAMVIQNPRYQVTQFGKPVTLSCSQTLNHNVMYWYQQKSSQAPKLLFHYYDKDFNNEADTPDNFQSRRPNTSFCFLDIRSPGLGDTAMYLCATSRVGGRETQYFGPGTRLLVL.

Written as DNA, the CDR3 is TGTGCCAGCAGCTCCCGGGCCACTCAACAAGAGACCCAGTACTTC. It translates to CASSSRATQQETQYF. The chain employs TRBV6-1 and TRBJ2-5; D remains unclear. The germline V gene encodes CDR1 MNHNS and CDR2 SASEGT. The CDR3 sequence is 15 residues long. V gave up 6 bases and J gave up 2 bases, with 16 bases separating them.

This clonotype occurred many times. The chain has TRBV29-1 and TRBJ1-4; 8 bases align to TRBD1. The germline gives CDR1 SQVTM, CDR2 ANQGSEA. V lost 8 bases, J lost 1 base, and 6 bases stayed unmatched. The CDR3 sequence is 14 residues long. CDR3 sequence reads: CSPVGQGTNEKLFF. Here the CDR3 DNA reads TGCAGCCCCGTTGGACAGGGAACTAATGAAAAACTGTTTTTT.

The CDR3 loop reads CASRRDRGTGELFF. Written as DNA, the CDR3 is TGTGCCAGCAGGCGGGACAGGGGCACCGGGGAGCTGTTTTTT. The chain recombines TRBV27 with TRBJ2-2, with TRBD1 matching over 10 bases. CDR1 MNHEY and CDR2 SMNVEV come from the germline V gene (reference sequence). V dropped 6 bases and J dropped 4; count of bases not matched to a gene: 2. The CDR3 length is 14 residues.

The chain has TRBV28 and TRBJ2-2; D is perhaps TRBD1 (5 bases). The germline V and J ends were trimmed by 6 bases and 0 bases, with 11 bases remaining between them. CDR3 size: 15 residues. CDR1 and CDR2 (germline): MDHEN, SYDVKM. The CDR3 DNA sequence: TGTGCCAGCAGGGGTACGACAGCGAACACCGGGGAGCTGTTTTTT. It translates to CASRGTTANTGELFF.

This clonotype was found a few times. The chain is built from TRBV10-3 and TRBJ2-6; TRBD1 agrees at 9 bases. Losses at the gene ends were 6 bases for V and 0 bases for J; bases not matched to a gene: 9. This CDR3 comprises 18 residues. Germline V lookup: CDR1 ENHRY, CDR2 SYGVKD. CDR3 in DNA: TGTGCCATCAGCCGAACAGGGGGCGACAACTCTGGGGCCAACGTCCTGACTTTC. Amino acid sequence: CAISRTGGDNSGANVLTF.

The rearrangement joins TRBV27 to TRBJ2-5; TRBD2 matches 7 bases. The V gene's germline CDR1 is MNHEY and CDR2 SMNVEV (reference sequence). The CDR3 contains 16 residues. V was clipped by 1 base and J by 1 base; unmatched bases: 6. The CDR3 nucleotides are TGTGCCAGCAGTTTATATGGGGGGGGACTCCAAGAGACCCAGTACTTC. It codes for CASSLYGGGLQETQYF.

The chain has TRBV7-9 and TRBJ2-5; 8 nucleotides agree with TRBD2. Germline CDR1 is SEHNR and CDR2 is FQNEAQ (reference sequence). The length of the CDR3 is 17 residues. V shed 1 base, J shed 2 bases, and the junction held 9 bases outside the gene matches. CDR3 DNA sequence: TGTGCCAGCAGCTTAGTGGGACTGAGCGGGAGACAAGAGACCCAGTACTTC. As protein: CASSLVGLSGRQETQYF.

V usage is TRBV9 and J usage is TRBJ2-7; D remains ambiguous. Trimming took 1 base from V and 1 from J, leaving 6 bases between them. In germline, CDR1 is SGDLS, CDR2 YYNGEE. The CDR3 spans 13 residues. The CDR3 nucleotides are TGTGCCAGCAGCGTAAGTACTTCCTACGAGCAGTACTTC. It is translated as CASSVSTSYEQYF.